This record looks at one T cell receptor beta chain sequence and its context. The sample is drawn from a study of blood T cell repertoires in COVID-19. Here immunoSEQ multiplex PCR was the method, and the copy in TCRdb shows in-frame clones only, minus some. The sample consists of 250,000 to 300,000 clones, 86% of them appearing once. CDR1 and CDR2 from the germline V gene are SGHRS and YFSETQ. The V and J ends lost 0 bases and 8 bases respectively, with 8 bases between them. The CDR3 runs 12 residues. The material sequenced was peripheral blood. This TCR was recovered from a woman aged 25 to 45 with COVID-19, enrolled during active disease. The V and J genes are TRBV5-1 and TRBJ1-1; D ambiguous. The CDR3 coding sequence is TGCGCCAGCAGCTTGGCCGGGATCGAAGCTTTCTTT. It is translated as CASSLAGIEAFF.